This T cell receptor (beta chain) came from a study of cytomegalovirus exposure and HLA in healthy donors. V gave up 5 bases and J gave up 4 bases; unmatched junction bases: 6. The germline gives CDR1 MDHEN, CDR2 SYDVKM. This CDR3 is 14 amino acids long. Primers included in the PCR were 60 Vbeta and 13 Jbeta primers. Sequenced by immunoSEQ multiplex PCR; TCRdb stores in-frame clones only, minus some. This sample has about 140,000 clones; around four fifths occur once, and the top ten carry approximately 1.3%. The material sequenced was PBMCs. The sequence was collected from a male donor in good health and CMV-seropositive. The chain recombines TRBV28 with TRBJ2-7, with TRBD1 matching over 9 bases. This chain's CDR3 is CASSTGTGYYEQYF. The DNA of the CDR3 is TGTGCCAGCAGTACCGGGACAGGGTATTACGAGCAGTACTTC.